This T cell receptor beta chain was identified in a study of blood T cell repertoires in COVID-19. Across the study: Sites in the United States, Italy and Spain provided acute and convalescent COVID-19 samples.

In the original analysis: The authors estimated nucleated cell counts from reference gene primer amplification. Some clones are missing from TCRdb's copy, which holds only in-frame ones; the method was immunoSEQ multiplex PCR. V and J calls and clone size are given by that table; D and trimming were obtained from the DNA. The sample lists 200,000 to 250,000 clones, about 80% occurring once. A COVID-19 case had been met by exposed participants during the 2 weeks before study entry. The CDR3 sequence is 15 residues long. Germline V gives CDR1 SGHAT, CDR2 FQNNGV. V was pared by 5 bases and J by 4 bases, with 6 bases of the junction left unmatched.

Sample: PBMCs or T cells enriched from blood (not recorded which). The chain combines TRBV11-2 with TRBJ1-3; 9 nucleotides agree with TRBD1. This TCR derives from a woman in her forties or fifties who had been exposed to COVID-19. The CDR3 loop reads CASSPNRGPGNTIYF. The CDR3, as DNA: TGTGCCAGCAGCCCTAACAGGGGGCCGGGAAACACCATATATTTT.